This T cell receptor (beta chain) was captured by sequencing in a study of blood T cell repertoires in COVID-19. Background on the study: The analysed material was cDNA or gDNA that came from T cells, B-cell-depleted T cells, or PBMCs.

This clone was picked up one time. The CDR3 is made up of 15 amino acids. The J segment lost 5 bases and the V segment lost 4 bases, leaving 6 bases of the junction unmatched. Germline-derived CDR1 and CDR2 are LGHDT and YNNKEL (reference sequence). Measured with immunoSEQ multiplex PCR; TCRdb has only the in-frame clones, and not every one. The sample carries about 55,000 clones, more than 70% recorded once. Material for sequencing was peripheral blood. The chain is built from TRBV3-1 (or the pseudogene TRBV3-2) and TRBJ2-2; TRBD1 aligns across 8 bases. This TCR was recovered from a human donor in a cohort sampled during active COVID-19. CDR3 protein: CASSLGQGNTGELFF. CDR3 sequence (DNA): TGTGCCAGCAGCCTAGGACAGGGTAATACCGGGGAGCTGTTTTTT.